These 19 T cell receptor beta chains share one sample of origin, sequenced in a study of siplizumab effects on memory and regulatory T cells (dated by TCRdb to between 2017 and 2020). The library was obtained by the immunoSEQ multiplex PCR assay. As stored in TCRdb, this immuneACCESS dataset retains in-frame rearrangements with V and J assigned. A fraction of the clones does not appear; measured against another copy, unresolved V genes explain less than half of the discrepancy, and the remainder lacks a known reason. This sample is represented by tens of thousands of clones; just over 95% of them were singletons. Roughly 0.097% of the sample is held by the ten biggest clonotypes. Sequencing was performed on naive CD8+ T cells sorted from blood. What the cell subset or site label conveys for this sample: unstimulated naive T cells. The receptor source for this set is a human donor in good health.

The V and J genes are TRBV28 and TRBJ2-6; D remains ambiguous. Looked up from germline, CDR1 is MDHEN and CDR2 is SYDVKM. Trimming pared 7 bases from V and 0 bases from J, leaving 7 bases between. The CDR3 has 14 amino acids. In DNA form, the CDR3 reads TGTGCCAGCACTCGGTACTCTGGGGCCAACGTCCTGACTTTC. Protein sequence: CASTRYSGANVLTF.

The DNA for the CDR3 is TGCAGCGTTGACGACGGGAGACGCGGCTACACCTTC. Residues: CSVDDGRRGYTF. The rearrangement uses TRBV29-1 and TRBJ1-2; D uncertain. Per the germline V gene, CDR1 is SQVTM and CDR2 is ANQGSEA. The V end was cut by 3 bases, the J end by 8 bases, with 13 bases between. The CDR3 is made up of 12 amino acids.

The chain carries TRBV9 and TRBJ2-7; D not resolved. CDR1 SGDLS and CDR2 YYNGEE come from the germline V gene. The ends were cut back, 0 bases at V and 2 bases at J, with 9 bases in the middle. The CDR3 consists of 14 residues. Here the CDR3 DNA reads TGTGCCAGCAGCGTAGGTGCGGCCCCCTACGAGCAGTACTTC. Its protein product is CASSVGAAPYEQYF. Drawing the rest from reference TRBV9 and TRBJ2-7, the complete variable domain is DSGVTQTPKHLITATGQRVTLRCSPRSGDLSVYWYQQSLDQGLQFLIQYYNGEERAKGNILERFSAQQFPDLHSELNLSSLELGDSALYFCASSVGAAPYEQYFGPGTRLTVT.

Notes on this clone: Relative to the germline gene, one junction end is altered; a read error may explain this. This specimen includes other DNA sequences encoding the same CDR3. The genes are TRBV9 and TRBJ1-1, with a possible D match to TRBD1 (6 bases). Germline V gene data show CDR1 as SGDLS and CDR2 as YYNGEE. The CDR3 consists of 11 residues. The CDR3 DNA reads TGCGCCAGCAGCGGACAGAATGAAGCTTTCTTT. Protein: CASSGQNEAFF.

The V gene is TRBV4-1, the J gene TRBJ2-2; D ambiguous. V dropped 3 bases and J dropped 0 bases, with 2 bases sitting between them. This CDR3 is built from 13 residues. CDR1 is MGHRA and CDR2 is YSYEKL in the germline V gene. The CDR3 sequence is CASSHSNTGELFF. DNA of the CDR3: TGCGCCAGCAGCCATTCGAACACCGGGGAGCTGTTTTTT.

This clone showed up just a few times. The chain joins TRBV29-1 to TRBJ1-1, with D perhaps TRBD1 (6 bases). The CDR3 extends over 10 amino acids. V lost 7 bases and J lost 8, with 11 bases in between. Germline V CDR1 and CDR2: SQVTM, ANQGSEA. The CDR3 sequence: CSGETGEAFF. CDR3 nucleotides: TGCAGCGGGGAAACAGGGGAAGCTTTCTTT.

The rearrangement joins TRBV6-1 to TRBJ2-5; either TRBD1 or TRBD2 may fit D (6 bases each). CDR3 length: 14 residues. V was clipped by 4 bases and J by 5 bases, with 14 bases between them. Germline V gene lookup returns CDR1 MNHNS and CDR2 SASEGT. CDR3 nucleotide sequence: TGTGCCAGCAGTGGGGACTGGGGGCAGGAGACCCAGTACTTC. Translating gives CASSGDWGQETQYF.

The chain combines TRBV4-2 with TRBJ2-1, with 8 bases aligning to TRBD2. With 5 bases clipped from V and 9 bases from J, the junction kept 3 bases outside the gene matches. The CDR3 totals 12 residues. Germline CDR1 and CDR2: LGHNA and YNFKEQ. In nucleotides, the CDR3 is TGTGCCAGCAGCACCGGGGGGGCTGAGCAGTTCTTC. This sequence encodes CASSTGGAEQFF.

This chain joins TRBV4-3 and TRBJ2-7, with D possibly called TRBD1 or TRBD2 (5 bases each). Trimming left V 4 bases short and J 2 bases short, with 12 bases between. The CDR3 runs to 14 residues. From germline, CDR1 is LGHNA and CDR2 YSLEER. The CDR3 protein is CASSPDGAAYEQYF. The CDR3 nucleotides are TGCGCCAGCAGCCCGGACGGGGCCGCCTACGAGCAGTACTTC.

As concerns this clone: One end of the junction fails to match germline, which may point to a read error. V gene TRBV7-3 combines with J gene TRBJ2-3; 8 bases agree with TRBD2. The CDR3 has 16 residues. Germline V lookup: CDR1 SGHTA, CDR2 FQGTGA. The DNA of the CDR3 is TGTGCCAGCAGCTTAATTGCGGGGGGCACGACAGATATGCAGTATTTT. Translating it yields CASSLIAGGTTDMQYF.

The chain employs TRBV7-6 and TRBJ2-3, with 11 bases aligning to TRBD2. The CDR3 is 17 residues long. V was clipped by 5 bases and J by 0 bases; unmatched bases: 7. Per the germline V gene, CDR1 is SGHVS and CDR2 is FNYEAQ. The CDR3 region has the DNA TGTGCCAGCAGCCCCGGACTAGCGGGCCAAAGCACAGATACGCAGTATTTT. Its translation: CASSPGLAGQSTDTQYF. Together with reference TRBV7-6 and TRBJ2-3, the CDR3 gives the full variable domain: GAGVSQSPRYKVTKRGQDVALRCDPISGHVSLYWYRQALGQGPEFLTYFNYEAQQDKSGLPNDRFSAERPEGSISTLTIQRTEQRDSAMYRCASSPGLAGQSTDTQYFGPGTRLTVL.

The chain recombines TRBV6-6 with TRBJ1-3, with D maybe TRBD1 (5 bases). The length of the CDR3 is 13 residues. Looked up from germline, CDR1 is MNHNY and CDR2 is SVGAGI (reference sequence). Trimming removed 5 bases from V and 4 bases from J, with 9 bases in between. DNA for the CDR3: TGTGCCAGCAGTGGGGGTCCGGGAAACACCATATATTTT. Its translation: CASSGGPGNTIYF.

V gene TRBV13 combines with J gene TRBJ2-1, with 13 bases that match TRBD2. Germline CDR1 is PRHDT and CDR2 is FYEKMQ (reference sequence). CDR3 length: 17 amino acids. The V and J ends lost 5 bases and 0 bases, in that order; junction bases with no gene match: 4. The CDR3 is CASSPLAGGLSYNEQFF. For the CDR3, the DNA is TGTGCCAGCAGCCCACTAGCGGGGGGGCTCTCCTACAATGAGCAGTTCTTC.

The chain is built from TRBV11-2 and TRBJ2-3, with D perhaps assigned TRBD1 or TRBD2 (5 bases each). CDR3 length: 16 residues. Trimming stripped 2 bases from V and 3 bases from J, with 15 bases between. Germline V CDR1 and CDR2: SGHAT, FQNNGV. CDR3 sequence: CASSLSWVEGTDTQYF. The CDR3 DNA reads TGTGCCAGCAGCTTATCTTGGGTTGAGGGGACAGATACGCAGTATTTT.

The chain carries TRBV5-8 and TRBJ2-5; a weak D match, TRBD1 (6 bases). The J call may be in error: the DNA end matches TRBJ2-7 better. Germline CDR1 and CDR2: SGHTS and YDEGEE. The CDR3 runs 14 residues. The DNA for the CDR3 is TGTGCCAGCAGCTTGCTGGGGGCAGGGCACGAGCAGTACTTC. Translating gives CASSLLGAGHEQYF.

Points on this clone: Other DNA sequences in this sample translate to the same CDR3. This chain connects TRBV9 to TRBJ2-5; 13 bases align to TRBD2. CDR3 size: 15 residues. The germline V gene encodes CDR1 SGDLS and CDR2 YYNGEE. V was pared by 2 bases and J by 5 bases, with 3 bases of the junction left unmatched. The chain's CDR3 is CASSVTSGGAETQYF. The CDR3 nucleotides are TGTGCCAGCAGCGTCACTAGCGGGGGGGCGGAGACCCAGTACTTC.

The genes are TRBV19 and TRBJ2-1, with 7 bases identical to TRBD2. Germline CDR1 and CDR2: LNHDA and SQIVND (reference sequence). CDR3 length: 16 residues. V lost 5 bases and J lost 0; bases outside the gene matches: 7. The CDR3 loop is CASSGTGGSSYNEQFF. The DNA of the CDR3 is TGTGCCAGTAGTGGGACGGGGGGATCCTCCTACAATGAGCAGTTCTTC.

The V and J genes are TRBV19 and TRBJ1-6; D not resolved. The CDR3 is made up of 13 amino acids. V shed 8 bases and J shed 6 bases, with 11 bases lying between them. In germline, CDR1 is LNHDA, CDR2 SQIVND (reference sequence). The CDR3 DNA is TGTGCCAGTTCGGGCAGTTCTAATTCACCCCTCCACTTT. Translating gives CASSGSSNSPLHF.

V gene TRBV19 combines with J gene TRBJ1-2; D unresolved. CDR1 and CDR2 (germline): LNHDA, SQIVND (reference sequence). The CDR3 totals 15 residues. V gave up 3 bases and J gave up 2 bases, with 13 bases separating them. CDR3 in DNA: TGTGCCAGTAGTATGCGAAGGGATGGAAACTATGGCTACACCTTC. Protein sequence: CASSMRRDGNYGYTF.